This T cell receptor (beta chain) is from a study of T cells in Graves' hyperthyroidism and ophthalmopathy. TCR beta CDR3 region amplification was performed from RNA transcripts. The HTBI primer set served for first-round RT-PCR of the TCR CDR3. TCRdb reprocessed the multiplex PCR reads via MiXCR and lists one record per CDR3 protein. The sample lists 550,000 to 700,000 distinct CDR3 sequences, over 12% seen once, with approximately 4.2% in the top ten. This clonotype occurred many times. This TCR was sampled from a woman between 40 and 50 years old with Graves' ophthalmopathy. Sequenced material: blood.

CDR3: CASTLGLAETQYF. The CDR3 DNA is TGTGCCAGCACCTTGGGGCTAGCAGAGACCCAGTACTTC. The V call is TRBV12-3 or TRBV12-4, the J call TRBJ2-5, with D possibly being TRBD1 or TRBD2 (5 bases each). Trimming shortened V by 7 bases and J by 4 bases, and 13 bases separated the two germline ends. CDR3 size: 13 residues.